This is a list of T cell receptor beta chains from one sample in a study of immune characterization of retroperitoneal liposarcoma. MiXCR, applied by TCRdb to the PCR reads, yields one record per CDR3 protein. This sample carries 7,700 or so distinct CDR3 sequences, roughly 30% of them seen once, and the ten largest clones take around an eighth. Material for sequencing was blood. The receptors shown here come from a male donor with retroperitoneal liposarcoma. Each CDR3 is given with its conserved first and last residue. A D gene is named only where the DNA matches it firmly. Size tells how often a clone was seen (once, few, many) or the class of an expanded clone, and some rows leave it out.

clone size,V gene,D gene,J gene,CDR3 protein,CDR3 DNA
-,TRBV6-1,-,TRBJ1-1,CASTPGREGTEAFF,TGTGCCAGCACTCCTGGTAGGGAAGGCACTGAAGCTTTCTTT
few,TRBV12-3/TRBV12-4,TRBD1,TRBJ1-2,CASRRGQTNYGYTF,TGTGCCAGCAGGCGGGGACAGACTAACTATGGCTACACCTTC
few,TRBV30,-,TRBJ2-5,CAWSVLRGTTGETQYF,TGTGCCTGGAGTGTCTTAAGGGGGACAACGGGAGAGACCCAGTACTTC
-,TRBV6-1,TRBD2,TRBJ2-1,CASSVSGGFYNEQFF,TGTGCCAGCAGTGTTAGCGGGGGGTTCTACAATGAGCAGTTCTTC
few,TRBV14,TRBD2,TRBJ2-3,CASSQDIQLAGATDTQYF,TGTGCCAGCAGCCAAGATATTCAACTAGCGGGAGCCACAGATACGCAGTATTTT
-,TRBV7-2,-,TRBJ1-1,CASRLPGSPEAFF,TGTGCCAGCAGGCTGCCCGGATCGCCTGAAGCTTTCTTT
-,TRBV7-6,TRBD1,TRBJ2-2,CASSLLQGWTGELFF,TGTGCCAGCAGCTTACTACAGGGGTGGACCGGGGAGCTGTTTTTT
-,TRBV4-2,TRBD2,TRBJ2-3,CASSQEKGTSGRPPTQYF,TGTGCCAGCAGCCAGGAGAAAGGGACTAGCGGGAGACCCCCGACGCAGTATTTT
medium-sized,TRBV10-1,-,TRBJ1-1,CASSEGSLAPAFF,TGCGCCAGCAGTGAGGGCAGCCTGGCCCCAGCTTTCTTT
-,TRBV4-1,TRBD1,TRBJ1-1,CASSRRQGRTEAFF,TGCGCCAGCAGCCGGAGACAGGGTAGGACTGAAGCTTTCTTT
-,TRBV7-2,TRBD1,TRBJ2-2,CASSYQRTGSTGELFF,TGTGCCAGCAGCTACCAAAGGACAGGGAGCACCGGGGAGCTGTTTTTT
large,TRBV6-1,-,TRBJ2-5,CASRGPQPETQYF,TGTGCCAGCAGGGGACCCCAGCCAGAGACCCAGTACTTC
few,TRBV6-1,-,TRBJ2-4,CASSSPTHIKYF,TGTGCCAGCAGTTCCCCGACTCACATTAAGTACTTC
-,TRBV6-1,TRBD1,TRBJ2-2,CASTLRGQGASDTGELFF,TGTGCCAGCACTCTTCGGGGACAGGGGGCTTCTGACACCGGGGAGCTGTTTTTT
many,TRBV6-1,-,TRBJ2-7,CASSELGYEQYF,TGTGCCAGCAGTGAATTAGGGTACGAGCAGTACTTC
few,TRBV3-1,TRBD2,TRBJ2-7,CASSLGLAGSYEQYF,TGTGCCAGCAGCCTAGGCCTAGCGGGATCCTACGAGCAGTACTTC
few,TRBV6-1,-,TRBJ2-7,CAILRQTYEQYF,TGTGCCATCCTACGACAGACTTACGAGCAGTACTTC
-,TRBV6-1,-,TRBJ1-6,CASPSRAGANSPLHF,TGTGCCAGCCCCTCGAGGGCAGGGGCCAATTCACCCCTCCACTTT
few,TRBV6-6,TRBD1,TRBJ2-1,CASRPGQYNEQFF,TGTGCCAGCAGGCCGGGACAGTACAATGAGCAGTTCTTC
few,TRBV7-6,-,TRBJ2-5,CASSPSGPYNEQYF,TGTGCCAGCAGCCCATCAGGACCGTACAATGAGCAGTACTTC
many,TRBV10-1,TRBD1,TRBJ2-3,CASSQNRGSTDTQYF,TGCGCCAGCAGTCAAAACAGGGGAAGCACAGATACGCAGTATTTT
-,TRBV6-6,-,TRBJ2-4,CASSTPRSVLYPNIQYF,TGTGCCAGCAGTACGCCCCGGAGTGTACTCTACCCAAACATTCAGTACTTC
few,TRBV5-1,TRBD1,TRBJ1-1,CASSWGGQHGLAFF,TGCGCCAGCAGCTGGGGGGGACAGCATGGGCTAGCTTTCTTT
many,TRBV6-5,-,TRBJ1-5,CASRPSGQNQPQHF,TGTGCCAGCAGACCGTCGGGACAAAATCAGCCCCAGCATTTT
medium-sized,TRBV27,TRBD1,TRBJ2-5,CASSTQGVRETQYF,TGTGCCAGCAGTACACAGGGGGTGCGAGAGACCCAGTACTTC
-,TRBV6-4,-,TRBJ1-1,CASSEEMNTEAFF,TGTGCCAGCAGTGAAGAGATGAACACTGAAGCTTTCTTT
many,TRBV12-3/TRBV12-4,TRBD2,TRBJ2-1,CASSPPVLAGGGNEQFF,TGTGCCAGCAGTCCCCCCGTACTAGCGGGAGGTGGAAATGAGCAGTTCTTC
medium-sized,TRBV6-4,TRBD2,TRBJ2-1,CASSPLLAGGPNEQFF,TGTGCCAGCAGTCCTCTTCTAGCGGGAGGGCCGAATGAGCAGTTCTTC
-,TRBV6-1,TRBD1,TRBJ2-7,CASSERDSENYEQYF,TGTGCCAGCAGTGAACGGGACAGTGAAAACTACGAGCAGTACTTC
-,TRBV12-3/TRBV12-4,-,TRBJ2-1,CASSFSGRDYNEQFF,TGTGCCAGCAGTTTTAGTGGCAGGGACTACAATGAGCAGTTCTTC
few,TRBV27,TRBD2,TRBJ2-1,CASSLLAGESNEQFF,TGTGCCAGCAGTTTACTAGCGGGAGAGTCCAATGAGCAGTTCTTC
-,TRBV6-2/TRBV6-3,-,TRBJ2-1,CASSGGGGGGGTQFF,TGTGCCAGCAGTGGTGGGGGAGGGGGGGGCGGGACCCAGTTCTTC
-,TRBV24-1,TRBD2,TRBJ2-7,CATRPTSGRDNEQYF,TGTGCCACCAGGCCCACCAGCGGGAGGGACAATGAGCAGTACTTC
-,TRBV7-6,-,TRBJ1-6,CASSSGDRPLHF,TGTGCCAGCAGTTCAGGGGATAGACCCCTCCACTTT
-,TRBV6-2/TRBV6-3,-,TRBJ2-3,CASTNKRGTTDTQYF,TGTGCCAGCACCAACAAGAGAGGTACCACAGATACGCAGTATTTT
-,TRBV6-6,-,TRBJ2-7,CASSYSIESGEQYF,TGTGCCAGCAGTTACTCGATTGAGAGTGGTGAGCAGTACTTC
-,TRBV6-5,-,TRBJ1-6,CASSYEGGVSPLHF,TGTGCCAGCAGTTACGAGGGCGGGGTCTCACCCCTCCACTTT
-,TRBV30,TRBD1,TRBJ2-1,CAWSTPPGQSYNEQFF,TGTGCCTGGAGTACACCACCGGGACAGAGTTACAATGAGCAGTTCTTC